The entry below gives a single T cell receptor (beta chain) sequence along with its context. The data stem from a study of CD8+CD57+ T cells in acquired aplastic anemia. Germline-derived CDR1 and CDR2 are SEHNR and FQNEAQ (reference sequence). CDR3 size: 14 residues. J gave up 4 bases and V 7 bases, and 8 bases lay outside the gene matches. Genomic DNA was employed as the template in profiling TCR beta VDJ and CDR3. Using its own MiXCR run on the reads, TCRdb lists one record per CDR3 protein. The sample lists some 180,000 distinct CDR3 sequences, approximately 46% seen once, with under 3.5% in the top ten.

The sequenced sample was sorted CD4+, CD8+, or CD8+CD57+ T cells (not recorded which) from PBMCs. The chain has TRBV7-9 and TRBJ1-2; 8 bases are a match to TRBD1. The sequence was obtained from a human donor in good health. CDR3 sequence: CASTPAGGVYGYTF. The CDR3 DNA sequence: TGTGCCAGCACCCCAGCAGGGGGCGTCTATGGCTACACCTTC.